The following is a T cell receptor beta chain sequence with its context. Its antigen is not known. This sample is part of a study of shared clonotypes between healthy human individuals. Several immunoSEQ plates held equal portions of the genomic DNA taken from each subset. This table comes from immunoSEQ multiplex PCR, and its TCRdb copy is limited to in-frame clones, with some not included. The sample lists more than 900,000 clones, around 82% seen once, with 0.6% to 0.7% in the top ten. Whole-study findings and limits: Unshared clonotypes carried lower generation probabilities than those common to all four donors.

Germline trimming cut 5 bases from V and 1 base from J; bases unmatched to any gene: 1. Germline CDR1 is LGHNA and CDR2 is YNFKEQ. CDR3 length: 14 residues. The sequence came from a man between 18 and 29 years old in good health. Some clones in this sample may be carry-over from other donors' samples. The chain uses TRBV4-2 and TRBJ1-4, with 7 bases fitting TRBD1. Sequenced: memory CD4+ T cells from PBMCs. Subset here: CD45RA-negative fraction. Here the CDR3 DNA reads TGTGCCAGCAGCTACAGGGGAACTAATGAAAAACTGTTTTTT. Encoded protein: CASSYRGTNEKLFF.